This TCR beta chain was recovered during a study of blood T cell repertoires in COVID-19. Study context: Some COVID-19 samples were acute and others convalescent; all came from the United States, Italy and Spain.

Sequencing was performed with immunoSEQ multiplex PCR; in TCRdb, only in-frame clones are kept and a portion is missing. The sample shows more than 55,000 clones, roughly 89% of them seen only once. The CDR3 loop spans 15 amino acids. Trimming stripped 0 bases from V and 2 bases from J, with 9 bases between. Looked up from germline, CDR1 is KGHSH and CDR2 is LQKENI. J is TRBJ2-3 and V is TRBV18; D gene unclear. The sequence derives from a woman older than 75 with acute or convalescent COVID-19. The specimen sequenced was peripheral blood. The CDR3 DNA reads as TGTGCCAGCTCACCACCTTGGGCTGTCACAGATACGCAGTATTTT. Protein sequence: CASSPPWAVTDTQYF. Combining the CDR3 with reference TRBV18 and TRBJ2-3 gives the whole variable domain NAGVMQNPRHLVRRRGQEARLRCSPMKGHSHVYWYRQLPEEGLKFMVYLQKENIIDESGMPKERFSAEFPKEGPSILRIQQVVRGDSAAYFCASSPPWAVTDTQYFGPGTRLTVL.